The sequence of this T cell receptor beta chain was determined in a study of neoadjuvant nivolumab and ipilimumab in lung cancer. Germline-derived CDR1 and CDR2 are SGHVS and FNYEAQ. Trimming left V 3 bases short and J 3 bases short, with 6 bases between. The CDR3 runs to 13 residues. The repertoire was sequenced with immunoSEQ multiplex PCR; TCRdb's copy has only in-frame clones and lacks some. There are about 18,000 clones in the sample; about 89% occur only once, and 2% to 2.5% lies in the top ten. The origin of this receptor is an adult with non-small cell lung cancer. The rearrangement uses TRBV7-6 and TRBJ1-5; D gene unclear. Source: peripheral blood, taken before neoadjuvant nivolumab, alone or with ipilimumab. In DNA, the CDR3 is TGTGCCAGCAGCTTGCGGAACAATCAGCCCCAGCATTTT. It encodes CASSLRNNQPQHF.